The 16 T cell receptor beta chains listed next were all sequenced from one sample in a study of cytomegalovirus exposure and HLA in healthy donors. The PCR employed 60 Vbeta primers together with 13 Jbeta primers. Data came from immunoSEQ multiplex PCR; TCRdb stores just in-frame clones and leaves some out. The repertoire includes 150,000 to 200,000 clones, around 74% of them detected once, and approximately 1.4% sits in the top ten. The specimen was PBMCs. The origin of the receptors is a woman aged 25 to 39 in good health and CMV-seronegative.

The chain couples TRBV19 to TRBJ2-7; 9 bases are a match to TRBD1. Unmatched junction bases numbered 7, after V lost 6 bases and J lost 4 bases. The CDR3 runs 14 residues. The germline gives CDR1 LNHDA, CDR2 SQIVND (reference sequence). The CDR3 DNA reads TGTGCCAGTAGCCCTAGGACAGGGGATTACGAGCAGTACTTC. Protein: CASSPRTGDYEQYF.

In this sample, this clone turned up once. V is TRBV5-1 and J is TRBJ2-1; TRBD2 matches 12 bases. The V gene's germline CDR1 is SGHRS and CDR2 YFSETQ. The CDR3 is 18 residues long. J was trimmed by 8 bases and V by 1 base; bases with no gene match: 13. The CDR3 loop is CASSLPSGGAGVLDEQFF. For the CDR3, the DNA is TGCGCCAGCAGCTTGCCTAGCGGGGGGGCTGGGGTCCTCGATGAGCAGTTCTTC.

CDR3 protein: CASSPKGTLSSYNEQFF. The CDR3 DNA reads as TGTGCCAGCAGCCCCAAGGGGACACTGAGCTCCTACAATGAGCAGTTCTTC. The V and J genes are TRBV9 and TRBJ2-1, with a tentative D call TRBD1 (6 bases). V was cut by 4 bases and J by 0 bases, with 17 bases left in between. Germline V gene data show CDR1 as SGDLS and CDR2 as YYNGEE. There are 17 residues in the CDR3.

The chain has TRBV19 and TRBJ2-7; maybe TRBD1 (6 bases). Per germline, CDR1 LNHDA and CDR2 SQIVND (reference sequence). The V gene lost 5 bases and the J gene lost 3 bases, with 14 bases spanning the gap. This CDR3 contains 14 residues. The CDR3 DNA reads TGTGCCAGTAGTGTTTCAGGACAGTACTACGAGCAGTACTTC. It specifies CASSVSGQYYEQYF. Combining the CDR3 with reference TRBV19 and TRBJ2-7 gives the whole variable domain DGGITQSPKYLFRKEGQNVTLSCEQNLNHDAMYWYRQDPGQGLRLIYYSQIVNDFQKGDIAEGYSVSREKKESFPLTVTSAQKNPTAFYLCASSVSGQYYEQYFGPGTRLTVT.

This chain joins TRBV5-4 and TRBJ1-2, with 8 bases lining up with TRBD1. V was clipped by 4 bases and J by 0 bases; unmatched bases: 2. Germline V lookup: CDR1 SGHNT, CDR2 YYREEE (reference sequence). The CDR3 sequence is 14 residues long. This CDR3 is CASSPDRANYGYTF. CDR3 DNA: TGTGCCAGCAGCCCGGACAGGGCTAACTATGGCTACACCTTC.

This sequence joins TRBV6-5 and TRBJ2-7; possible D gene TRBD2, 7 bases. Germline CDR1 reads MNHEY; CDR2 reads SVGAGI. CDR3 length equals 13 residues. Trimming took off 4 bases at V and 5 bases at J, with 12 bases between the two ends. CDR3 in amino acids: CASSFPGGDEQYF. DNA of the CDR3: TGTGCCAGCAGTTTCCCGGGGGGCGACGAGCAGTACTTC.

This clone was seen a handful of times. The chain has TRBV4-1 and TRBJ2-5; 11 bases agree with TRBD2. This CDR3 is built from 15 residues. Trimming removed 1 base from V and 2 bases from J; junction bases left unmatched: 0. The germline V gene encodes CDR1 MGHRA and CDR2 YSYEKL. For the CDR3, the DNA is TGCGCCAGCAGCCAAGGACTAGCGGGGCAAGAGACCCAGTACTTC. This translates into CASSQGLAGQETQYF.

This clone was observed once. The chain joins TRBV6-5 to TRBJ2-2; 7 bases fit TRBD1. V trimming: 4 bases; J trimming: 1 base; junction bases outside the gene matches: 3. The CDR3 extends over 15 amino acids. The germline V gene encodes CDR1 MNHEY and CDR2 SVGAGI. Here the CDR3 reads CASSSWDRNTGELFF. The CDR3 DNA sequence: TGTGCCAGCAGTTCCTGGGACAGGAACACCGGGGAGCTGTTTTTT.

This clone was counted between two and nine times. The genes are TRBV7-2 and TRBJ2-3; TRBD1 matches 9 bases. V dropped 3 bases and J dropped 6; count of bases not matched to a gene: 10. Germline V CDR1 and CDR2: SGHTA, FQGNSA. The CDR3 has 16 residues. The CDR3 region is CASSLRSGQGEDTQYF. CDR3 DNA: TGTGCCAGCAGCTTGCGATCGGGACAGGGCGAGGATACGCAGTATTTT. The variable domain in full, completed from reference TRBV7-2 and TRBJ2-3, reads GAGVSQSPSNKVTEKGKDVELRCDPISGHTALYWYRQSLGQGLEFLIYFQGNSAPDKSGLPSDRFSAERTGGSVSTLTIQRTQQEDSAVYLCASSLRSGQGEDTQYFGPGTRLTVL.

V gene TRBV10-3 combines with J gene TRBJ1-5; 9 nucleotides align to TRBD1. V was pared by 1 base and J by 1 base, with 2 bases of the junction left unmatched. Germline V gene data show CDR1 as ENHRY and CDR2 as SYGVKD. The CDR3 sequence is 16 residues long. CDR3 in amino acids: CAISEWGTGSNQPQHF. The DNA of the CDR3 is TGTGCCATCAGTGAGTGGGGGACAGGGAGCAATCAGCCCCAGCATTTT.

This sequence joins TRBV30 and TRBJ1-2, with 11 positions matching TRBD1. The CDR3 totals 14 residues. J was trimmed by 8 bases and V by 5 bases; bases with no gene match: 10. CDR1 and CDR2 from the germline V gene are GTSNPN and SVGIG (reference sequence). CDR3 sequence reads: CAWAHRDRGYGYTF. In DNA, the CDR3 is TGTGCCTGGGCGCACCGGGACAGGGGGTACGGCTACACCTTC.

The sample holds a few counts of this clone. The chain couples TRBV5-1 to TRBJ2-7; 9 bases match TRBD1. The CDR3 runs to 13 residues. Germline CDR1 reads SGHRS; CDR2 reads YFSETQ. V was pared by 5 bases and J by 5 bases, with 5 bases of the junction left unmatched. The CDR3 is CASRTGQGNEQYF. Written as DNA, the CDR3 is TGCGCCAGCAGGACGGGACAGGGTAACGAGCAGTACTTC.

The genes are TRBV18 and TRBJ2-5; D possibly corresponds to TRBD1 (5 bases). The CDR3 has 13 residues. V was cut by 3 bases and J by 1 base, with 6 bases left in between. Germline V CDR1 and CDR2: KGHSH, LQKENI. The CDR3 region has the DNA TGTGCCAGCTCACCCCAGGGCCAAGAGACCCAGTACTTC. It encodes CASSPQGQETQYF.

CDR3: CASSPTSGGSMGIQYF. The CDR3 coding sequence is TGTGCCAGCAGCCCGACTAGCGGGGGGTCGATGGGCATTCAGTACTTC. This rearrangement joins TRBV7-2 to TRBJ2-4; 13 bases are shared with TRBD2. After removal of 5 bases from V and 9 bases from J, the junction contained 10 bases not matched to a gene. This CDR3 spans 16 amino acids. The germline V gene has CDR1 SGHTA and CDR2 FQGNSA.

The gene calls are TRBV5-1 and TRBJ2-6; 7 bases map to TRBD1. Germline assignment: CDR1 SGHRS and CDR2 YFSETQ. This CDR3 comprises 18 residues. V lost 3 bases and J lost 4; bases outside the gene matches: 13. CDR3 DNA sequence: TGCGCCAGCAGCTCTTCCGGGACAGTTAGGAGCGGGGCCAACGTCCTGACTTTC. This codes for CASSSSGTVRSGANVLTF.

The V call is TRBV14, the J call TRBJ1-1; D gene uncertain. V lost 0 bases to trimming and J lost 3 bases, with 8 bases between them. The length of the CDR3 is 14 residues. Germline V gene data show CDR1 as SGHDN and CDR2 as FVKESK. The CDR3 is CASSQERYYTEAFF. In DNA form, the CDR3 reads TGTGCCAGCAGCCAAGAGAGGTATTACACTGAAGCTTTCTTT.